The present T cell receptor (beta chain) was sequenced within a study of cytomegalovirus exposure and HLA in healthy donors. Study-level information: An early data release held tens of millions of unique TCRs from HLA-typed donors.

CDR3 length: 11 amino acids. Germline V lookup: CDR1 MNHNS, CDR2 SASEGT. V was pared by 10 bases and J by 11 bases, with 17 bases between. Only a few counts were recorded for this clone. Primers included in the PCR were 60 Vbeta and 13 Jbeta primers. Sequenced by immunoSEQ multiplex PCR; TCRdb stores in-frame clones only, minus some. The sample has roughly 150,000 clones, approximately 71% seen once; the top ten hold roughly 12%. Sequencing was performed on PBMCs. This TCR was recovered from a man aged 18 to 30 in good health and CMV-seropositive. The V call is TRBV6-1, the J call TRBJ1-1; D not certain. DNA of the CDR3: TGTGCCACCTCGAGAGGGATCGGGGCTTTCTTT. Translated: CATSRGIGAFF.